The 11 T cell receptor beta chains in this list originate from one sample, sequenced in a study of T cells in Graves' hyperthyroidism and ophthalmopathy. Amplification of TCR beta CDR3 regions used RNA as the template. First-round RT-PCR with HTBI primers amplified the TCR CDR3 region. In TCRdb, the multiplex PCR reads were re-called with MiXCR into one record per CDR3 protein. The sample has roughly 500,000 distinct CDR3 sequences, more than 11% seen once. Sequenced input: blood. The source is a woman in her 30s with Graves' hyperthyroidism that later progressed to Graves' ophthalmopathy.

Only a few counts were recorded for this clonotype. This sequence joins TRBV5-1 and TRBJ2-2; TRBD1 aligns across 11 bases. The germline CDR1 and CDR2 sequences are SGHRS and YFSETQ. The CDR3 is 16 residues long. V shed 5 bases, J shed 5 bases, and the junction held 8 bases outside the gene matches. Written as DNA, the CDR3 is TGCGCCAGCAGTCCGTCCGGGACAGGGGGTACCGGGGAGCTGTTTTTT. Its translation: CASSPSGTGGTGELFF.

This clonotype was counted ten times or more. The chain carries TRBV19 and TRBJ2-7, with 11 nucleotides matching TRBD2. V was clipped by 5 bases and J by 2 bases; unmatched bases: 14. The CDR3 is made up of 18 amino acids. Germline loops: CDR1 LNHDA, CDR2 SQIVND (reference sequence). In DNA, the CDR3 is TGTGCCAGTAGTTCCGAACCACTACTAGCGGGAGTAACCTACGAGCAGTACTTC. Protein product: CASSSEPLLAGVTYEQYF. Complete variable domain (other parts from reference TRBV19 and TRBJ2-7): DGGITQSPKYLFRKEGQNVTLSCEQNLNHDAMYWYRQDPGQGLRLIYYSQIVNDFQKGDIAEGYSVSREKKESFPLTVTSAQKNPTAFYLCASSSEPLLAGVTYEQYFGPGTRLTVT.

This clonotype was counted only a few times. The CDR3 DNA reads TGTGCCAGCAGTTTACTGATACCTAACTATGGCTACACCTTC. It specifies CASSLLIPNYGYTF. The chain recombines TRBV28 with TRBJ1-2, with D uncertain. Germline lookup yields CDR1 MDHEN and CDR2 SYDVKM. This CDR3 is 14 amino acids long. The germline V and J ends were trimmed by 2 bases and 0 bases, with 7 bases remaining between them.

This clonotype appeared many times. This chain links TRBV12-3 or TRBV12-4 with TRBJ1-1; D is ambiguous. This CDR3 spans 15 amino acids. The V end was cut by 0 bases, the J end by 2 bases, with 10 bases between. CDR3 amino acids: CASSLATQDNTEAFF. The DNA of the CDR3 is TGTGCCAGCAGTTTAGCGACACAAGATAACACTGAAGCTTTCTTT.

This clonotype was found many times. The chain couples TRBV18 to TRBJ1-5; 7 bases line up with TRBD1. The CDR3 runs 15 residues. Unmatched junction bases numbered 4, after V lost 5 bases and J lost 0 bases. Germline values: CDR1 KGHSH, CDR2 LQKENI. This chain's CDR3 is CASSSRQGSNQPQHF. CDR3 DNA: TGTGCCAGCTCATCCAGACAGGGTAGCAATCAGCCCCAGCATTTT.

This clonotype appeared many times. The chain links TRBV5-5 to TRBJ2-7; no firm D call. The V gene lost 4 bases and the J gene lost 4 bases, with 12 bases spanning the gap. The CDR3 totals 13 residues. Germline V CDR1 and CDR2: SGHKS, YYEKEE (reference sequence). The CDR3 nucleotides are TGTGCCAGCAGCAAGATCGACGGGTACGAGCAGTACTTC. Translated: CASSKIDGYEQYF.

The rearrangement uses TRBV15 and TRBJ1-1; no clear D. There are 13 residues in the CDR3. Per the germline V gene, CDR1 is LNHNV and CDR2 is YYDKDF (reference sequence). The V end was cut by 5 bases, the J end by 0 bases, with 7 bases between. The CDR3 here is CATSRLMNTEAFF. The DNA for the CDR3 is TGTGCCACCAGCCGCCTCATGAACACTGAAGCTTTCTTT.

This clonotype was seen more than once but under ten times. V gene TRBV6-1 combines with J gene TRBJ2-4; D is perhaps TRBD1 (6 bases). With 0 bases removed from V and 8 bases from J, the gap between germline ends came to 11 bases. Germline loops: CDR1 MNHNS, CDR2 SASEGT. CDR3 length: 14 residues. The CDR3 region is CASSEALRQDIQYF. For the CDR3, the DNA is TGTGCCAGCAGTGAAGCTTTGCGACAGGACATTCAGTACTTC.

The V call is TRBV2, the J call TRBJ1-1; the D gene is possibly TRBD1 (6 bases). The CDR3 covers 13 residues. Germline V gene sequence: CDR1 SNHLY, CDR2 FYNNEI. The V end lost 6 bases, the J end lost 4 bases, and 12 bases lay between the germline ends. The CDR3 DNA sequence: TGTGCCAGCAGAAACAGGGTATTCACTGAAGCTTTCTTT. It is translated as CASRNRVFTEAFF.

This clonotype was counted ten times or more. The chain joins TRBV5-6 to TRBJ2-5, with 9 bases fitting TRBD1. This CDR3 comprises 14 residues. Losses at the gene ends were 5 bases for V and 6 bases for J; bases not matched to a gene: 8. Germline V lookup: CDR1 SGHDT, CDR2 YYEEEE. CDR3 sequence: CASRSPGQGQTQYF. The CDR3 DNA follows: TGTGCCAGCAGGTCACCGGGACAGGGTCAGACCCAGTACTTC. Drawing the rest from reference TRBV5-6 and TRBJ2-5, the complete variable domain is DAGVTQSPTHLIKTRGQQVTLRCSPKSGHDTVSWYQQALGQGPQFIFQYYEEEERQRGNFPDRFSGHQFPNYSSELNVNALLLGDSALYLCASRSPGQGQTQYFGPGTRLLVL.

This clonotype was detected many times. This chain connects TRBV15 to TRBJ2-3; D ambiguous. Looked up from germline, CDR1 is LNHNV and CDR2 is YYDKDF (reference sequence). This CDR3 contains 15 residues. V lost 1 base and J lost 2, with 10 bases in between. In DNA form, the CDR3 reads TGTGCCACCAGCAGAGTTGGGCCCATCACAGATACGCAGTATTTT. Translation gives CATSRVGPITDTQYF.